This entry lists 27 T cell receptor beta chains sequenced from one sample in a study of T cells after yellow fever vaccination. TCRdb called the 5' RACE reads again in MiXCR, with one record for every CDR3 protein. The sample has some 32,000 distinct CDR3 sequences, about 6.3% seen once. Material: PBMCs, either bulk or a sorted T-cell subset (CD4+, CD8+, memory, or dextramer-sorted; not recorded which), obtained on the day of the first yellow fever vaccination. The source of these receptors is a man between 18 and 35 years old who received the YFV17D yellow fever vaccine.

This clonotype was counted ten times or more. This sequence joins TRBV2 and TRBJ1-1; no clear D. This CDR3 region has 11 residues. Per germline, CDR1 SNHLY and CDR2 FYNNEI. Trimming cost V 10 bases and J 1 base, with 7 bases left between them. The CDR3 DNA reads TGTGCCACGCGCGAGAACACTGAAGCTTTCTTT. Translating it yields CATRENTEAFF.

At least ten counts were recorded for this clonotype. The chain recombines TRBV9 with TRBJ2-1; tentative D call: TRBD2 (6 bases). Trimming took off 0 bases at V and 0 bases at J, with 13 bases between the two ends. This CDR3 has 17 residues. Germline assignment: CDR1 SGDLS and CDR2 YYNGEE. The CDR3 is CASSVGPLRGSYNEQFF. The CDR3, as DNA: TGTGCCAGCAGCGTAGGTCCTTTGCGGGGCTCCTACAATGAGCAGTTCTTC.

This clonotype was detected many times. This rearrangement joins TRBV5-6 to TRBJ1-5; TRBD1 agrees at 8 bases. This CDR3 has 17 amino acids. With V trimmed by 0 bases and J by 6 bases, 11 bases remained unmatched. In germline, CDR1 is SGHDT, CDR2 YYEEEE. In nucleotides, the CDR3 is TGTGCCAGCAGCTTGGAAGGTTCAGGGGGCGGTGGTCAGCCCCAGCATTTT. This sequence encodes CASSLEGSGGGGQPQHF. The variable domain in full, with the rest retrieved from reference TRBV5-6 and TRBJ1-5, is DAGVTQSPTHLIKTRGQQVTLRCSPKSGHDTVSWYQQALGQGPQFIFQYYEEEERQRGNFPDRFSGHQFPNYSSELNVNALLLGDSALYLCASSLEGSGGGGQPQHFGDGTRLSIL.

Many counts were recorded for this clonotype. V and J are TRBV7-3 and TRBJ2-1; 8 bases are shared with TRBD2. Germline V gene sequence: CDR1 SGHTA, CDR2 FQGTGA. CDR3 length equals 14 residues. The V and J ends lost 5 bases and 2 bases, in that order; junction bases with no gene match: 2. The CDR3: CASSPAGAYNEQFF. The CDR3 DNA reads TGTGCCAGCAGCCCAGCGGGGGCCTACAATGAGCAGTTCTTC. Using reference TRBV7-3 and TRBJ2-1 for the parts outside the CDR3, the full variable domain is GAGVSQTPSNKVTEKGKYVELRCDPISGHTALYWYRQSLGQGPEFLIYFQGTGAADDSGLPNDRFFAVRPEGSVSTLKIQRTERGDSAVYLCASSPAGAYNEQFFGPGTRLTVL.

This clonotype was observed many times. The chain couples TRBV27 to TRBJ2-3; 9 bases match TRBD1. This CDR3 comprises 16 residues. Germline loops: CDR1 MNHEY, CDR2 SMNVEV (reference sequence). The V and J ends lost 5 bases and 7 bases, in that order; junction bases with no gene match: 13. The CDR3, as DNA: TGTGCCAGCAGTAAAGCGGGACAGGGACGTCAATATACGCAGTATTTT. Its protein product is CASSKAGQGRQYTQYF.

The chain recombines TRBV29-1 with TRBJ2-2; 11 bases are a match to TRBD1. The junction had 2 bases not matched to a gene; V was cut back by 6 bases and J by 5 bases. This CDR3 comprises 13 residues. The V gene's germline CDR1 is SQVTM and CDR2 ANQGSEA. The CDR3 protein is CSVGTGGTGELFF. CDR3 in DNA: TGCAGCGTCGGGACAGGGGGTACCGGGGAGCTGTTTTTT.

Many counts were recorded for this clonotype. This chain uses TRBV7-3 with TRBJ2-1; TRBD2 is a possible D gene (5 bases). Germline assignment: CDR1 SGHTA and CDR2 FQGTGA. The CDR3 spans 13 residues. Trimming took 5 bases from V and 7 from J, leaving 12 bases between them. The CDR3 nucleotides read TGTGCCAGCAGCCTCACTCGGGGAAATGAGCAGTTCTTC. Its translation is CASSLTRGNEQFF.

This clonotype was picked up many times. The chain employs TRBV5-6 and TRBJ1-1; D is unresolved. The CDR3 spans 14 residues. CDR1 is SGHDT and CDR2 is YYEEEE in the germline V gene. V was clipped by 4 bases and J by 0 bases, with 10 bases between them. DNA of the CDR3: TGTGCCAGCAGCGTCGGTCTCATGAACACTGAAGCTTTCTTT. This sequence encodes CASSVGLMNTEAFF.

This clonotype was detected many times. The gene calls are TRBV12-3 or TRBV12-4 and TRBJ2-2, with 9 nucleotides matching TRBD1. The V gene end was trimmed by 5 bases and the J gene end by 4 bases; junction bases not matched to a gene: 8. The CDR3 length is 16 residues. CDR3 sequence: CASSPRTGAVTGELFF. CDR3 DNA: TGTGCCAGCAGTCCGAGGACAGGGGCGGTCACCGGGGAGCTGTTTTTT.

Remarks on this clonotype: This clone may be a read error of a much larger clone one base away. This sequence joins TRBV4-1 and TRBJ2-1; tentatively, D is TRBD2 (5 bases). The germline V gene has CDR1 MGHRA and CDR2 YSYEKL. The CDR3 consists of 16 residues. V was cut by 1 base and J by 9 bases, with 19 bases left in between. CDR3 protein: CASSQGREGSVVEQFF. The DNA for the CDR3 is TGCGCCAGCAGCCAAGGTAGGGAAGGGAGTGTAGTTGAGCAGTTCTTC.

Many counts were recorded for this clonotype. J is TRBJ1-2 and V is TRBV11-1; possibly TRBD1 for D (6 bases). The CDR3 has 15 amino acids. V was trimmed by 4 bases and J by 0 bases, leaving 12 bases between them. In germline, CDR1 is SGHAT, CDR2 FQDESV (reference sequence). The CDR3 nucleotides read TGTGCCAGCAGCTCCCTCAGGGACACTAACTATGGCTACACCTTC. Encoded protein: CASSSLRDTNYGYTF.

This clonotype appeared many times. The chain employs TRBV7-2 and TRBJ2-5; unclear D gene. The germline V and J ends were trimmed by 2 bases and 2 bases, with 12 bases remaining between them. Germline V gene data show CDR1 as SGHTA and CDR2 as FQGNSA. The CDR3 length is 15 residues. DNA of the CDR3: TGTGCCAGCAGCTTAATCTCAGACCAACAAGAGACCCAGTACTTC. Residues: CASSLISDQQETQYF.

This clonotype was found many times. The chain combines TRBV20-1 with TRBJ2-7; D ambiguous. The V gene lost 7 bases and the J gene lost 0 bases, with 10 bases spanning the gap. The germline V gene encodes CDR1 DFQATT and CDR2 SNEGSKA (reference sequence). The CDR3 contains 12 residues. CDR3 coding DNA: TGCAGTGGCTCCCGAAGCTCCTACGAGCAGTACTTC. Amino acids: CSGSRSSYEQYF.

This clonotype was recorded many times. The rearrangement joins TRBV4-2 to TRBJ2-7; D might be TRBD2 (5 bases). The CDR3 has 14 residues. V was shortened by 1 base and J by 3 bases, with 10 bases between the two germline ends. Germline loops: CDR1 LGHNA, CDR2 YNFKEQ. The CDR3 nucleotides read TGTGCCAGCAGCCAAGTCGCGGGTAACTACGAGCAGTACTTC. Encoded protein: CASSQVAGNYEQYF.

In the case of this clonotype: This clone may be a read error of a much larger clone one base away. The chain has TRBV20-1 and TRBJ1-5; the D is unclear. Germline CDR1 is DFQATT and CDR2 is SNEGSKA (reference sequence). This CDR3 is 9 amino acids long. Here the CDR3 DNA reads TGCAGTCTTCATCAGCCCCAGAATTTT. Amino acids: CSLHQPQNF.

In this sample, this clonotype turned up a few times. The rearrangement joins TRBV5-1 to TRBJ2-1; D not resolved. V lost 4 bases, J lost 6 bases, and 14 bases lay in between. From germline, CDR1 is SGHRS and CDR2 YFSETQ. CDR3 length: 14 amino acids. DNA for the CDR3: TGCGCCAGCAGCGTAGGACCCTCTAGCAATGAGCAGTTCTTC. The encoded protein is CASSVGPSSNEQFF.

This clonotype was seen ten or more times. This sequence joins TRBV7-2 and TRBJ2-7; the D is unclear. Trimming took 2 bases from V and 11 from J, leaving 16 bases between them. The CDR3 length is 13 residues. CDR1 is SGHTA and CDR2 is FQGNSA in the germline V gene. CDR3 residues: CASSLNQRDVEYF. CDR3 sequence (DNA): TGTGCCAGCAGCTTAAATCAAAGGGATGTGGAGTACTTC. The variable domain in full, completed from reference TRBV7-2 and TRBJ2-7, reads GAGVSQSPSNKVTEKGKDVELRCDPISGHTALYWYRQSLGQGLEFLIYFQGNSAPDKSGLPSDRFSAERTGGSVSTLTIQRTQQEDSAVYLCASSLNQRDVEYFGPGTRLTVT.

This clonotype was observed at least ten times. For the CDR3, the DNA is TGTGCCAGCAGTTTCTTCCGGCAGGGTGGACACGAGCAGTACGTC. Translating it yields CASSFFRQGGHEQYV. The chain carries TRBV28 and TRBJ2-7, with TRBD1 as a possible D gene (5 bases). In germline, CDR1 is MDHEN, CDR2 SYDVKM. V lost 3 bases, J lost 5 bases, and 17 bases lay in between. CDR3 size: 15 residues.

At least ten counts were recorded for this clonotype. The V and J genes are TRBV4-1 and TRBJ2-1, with D hard to call. The CDR3 length is 14 residues. Trimming pared 1 base from V and 8 bases from J, leaving 12 bases between. Germline assignment: CDR1 MGHRA and CDR2 YSYEKL. CDR3 DNA: TGCGCCAGCAGCCAAGGTCGTAGCCGCGATGAGCAGTTCTTC. Translated: CASSQGRSRDEQFF.

This clonotype was recorded a few times. This sequence joins TRBV11-1 and TRBJ2-2; D may be TRBD1 (6 bases). The CDR3 extends over 18 amino acids. Germline V gene data show CDR1 as SGHAT and CDR2 as FQDESV (reference sequence). V lost 5 bases, J lost 5 bases, and 24 bases lay in between. The CDR3 bases are TGTGCCAGCAGCCGACAGATAACAGGGAGTGGAGAAACCGGGGAGCTGTTTTTT. It specifies CASSRQITGSGETGELFF.

This clonotype was found a few times. The V gene is TRBV9, the J gene TRBJ2-7, with D perhaps TRBD1 or TRBD2 (5 bases each). Germline values: CDR1 SGDLS, CDR2 YYNGEE. The CDR3 runs 15 residues. V was trimmed by 4 bases and J by 3 bases, leaving 17 bases between them. CDR3 sequence: CASSPQGTGIYEQYF. As DNA, the CDR3 is TGTGCCAGCAGCCCTCAGGGCACGGGGATCTACGAGCAGTACTTC.

The CDR3 is CASSSTGGLNEAFF. The CDR3 DNA reads as TGCGCCAGCAGCTCGACAGGGGGTCTGAATGAAGCTTTCTTT. The chain links TRBV5-1 to TRBJ1-1; 9 bases align to TRBD1. The CDR3 spans 14 residues. Germline lookup yields CDR1 SGHRS and CDR2 YFSETQ. Trimming took 3 bases from V and 7 from J; bases not matched to a gene: 7.

This clonotype was detected many times. This chain connects TRBV24-1 to TRBJ2-2, with TRBD1 identical over 7 bases. After removal of 0 bases from V and 3 bases from J, the junction contained 0 bases not matched to a gene. Germline loops: CDR1 KGHDR, CDR2 SFDVKD. The CDR3 extends over 15 amino acids. The CDR3 DNA follows: TGTGCCACCAGTGATTTGGACAGGGACACCGGGGAGCTGTTTTTT. It yields the protein CATSDLDRDTGELFF.

The chain links TRBV9 to TRBJ2-3; 9 bases align to TRBD2. Losses at the gene ends were 2 bases for V and 5 bases for J; bases not matched to a gene: 9. Germline V lookup: CDR1 SGDLS, CDR2 YYNGEE. CDR3 length equals 16 residues. CDR3 DNA sequence: TGTGCCAGCAGCGTTCGGGCGGGGGGGAATGTAGATACGCAGTATTTT. Translating it yields CASSVRAGGNVDTQYF.

This clonotype was observed many times. The rearrangement links TRBV5-1 to TRBJ1-3, with 8 bases aligning to TRBD1. Germline CDR1 is SGHRS and CDR2 is YFSETQ. V was pared by 2 bases and J by 0 bases, with 7 bases of the junction left unmatched. The CDR3 length is 17 residues. The CDR3 loop reads CASSFGQGSISGNTIYF. In DNA, the CDR3 is TGCGCCAGCAGCTTCGGACAGGGATCGATCTCTGGAAACACCATATATTTT.

This clonotype has ten or more counts. The rearrangement links TRBV7-9 to TRBJ1-5, with D possibly matching TRBD1 (6 bases). V lost 8 bases to trimming and J lost 0 bases, with 11 bases between them. In germline, CDR1 is SEHNR, CDR2 FQNEAQ (reference sequence). CDR3 size: 14 residues. CDR3 region: CASWSGDSNQPQHF. The CDR3 DNA reads TGTGCCAGCTGGTCAGGGGATAGCAATCAGCCCCAGCATTTT.

Ten or more counts support this clonotype. V usage is TRBV6-4 and J usage is TRBJ2-1, with 7 bases lining up with TRBD1. The CDR3 has 15 residues. The trim removed 2 bases at V and 4 bases at J, leaving 5 bases unmatched. Germline V gene lookup returns CDR1 MRHNA and CDR2 SNTAGT. CDR3 sequence (DNA): TGTGCCAGCAGTGACCGGGACAGTTCTTACAATGAGCAGTTCTTC. Amino acids: CASSDRDSSYNEQFF.